A selection of T cell receptor beta chains follows, all from one sample in a study of T cells in Graves' hyperthyroidism and ophthalmopathy. MiXCR, applied by TCRdb to the multiplex PCR reads, yields one record per CDR3 protein. The repertoire has some 800,000 distinct CDR3 sequences, roughly 40% of them found once; the top ten carry 7.5% to 9.5%. The sequenced material came from blood. The receptors here all came from a man between 18 and 29 years old with Graves' hyperthyroidism. Both conserved end residues are part of each CDR3. The order of the fields is D gene, clone size, J gene, V gene, CDR3 DNA, CDR3 protein. D genes are given only for firm matches. Size is stated for part of the rows, as once, few or many counts, or as a class when the clone is expanded.

TRBD1 many TRBJ1-1 TRBV20-1 TGCAGTGCCGTAAGGACAGGGTACACTGAAGCTTTCTTT CSAVRTGYTEAFF
. few TRBJ1-2 TRBV19 TGTGCCAGTAGTACCGCAAATCCGGGCAGCTATGGCTACACCTTC CASSTANPGSYGYTF
. . TRBJ2-7 TRBV2 TGTGCCAGCAAAACTCCTTCCTACGAGCAGTACTTC CASKTPSYEQYF
. many TRBJ1-5 TRBV2 TGTGCCAGCAAAAGGGAGGGTCAGCCCCAGCATTTT CASKREGQPQHF
. many TRBJ1-5 TRBV7-9 TGTGCCAGCAGCAGGGGGGATCAGCCCCAGCATTTT CASSRGDQPQHF
. . TRBJ1-1 TRBV2 TGTGCCAGCACACCGGGACTCAACATGAACACTGAAGCTTTCTTT CASTPGLNMNTEAFF
. many TRBJ1-1 TRBV29-1 TGCAGCGTTGTTGCGTACACTGAAGCTTTCTTT CSVVAYTEAFF
TRBD1 . TRBJ2-7 TRBV19 TGTGCCAGCAGTCCCCCGGGACAGGGGGCGGGGCAGTACTTC CASSPPGQGAGQYF
. . TRBJ2-7 TRBV5-1 TGCGCCAGCAGCTTGGCCGGGATCACCTACGAGCAGTACTTC CASSLAGITYEQYF
. few TRBJ2-7 TRBV28 TGTGCCAGCAGTTTCGTGGCGAAAGCGGCCCACGAGCAGTACTTC CASSFVAKAAHEQYF
TRBD2 many TRBJ2-7 TRBV10-3 TGTGCCATCAGTGAACGGGAAGGGGGAGCGGGAGAGGACGAGCAGTACTTC CAISEREGGAGEDEQYF
. . TRBJ2-5 TRBV19 TGTGCCAGAAGTACAGGGATTGGGGAGACCCAGTACTTC CARSTGIGETQYF
TRBD2 . TRBJ2-1 TRBV24-1 TGTGCCACCAGTGAGGATAGCGGGGGGCGCTCCTACAATGAGCAGTTCTTC CATSEDSGGRSYNEQFF
TRBD1 . TRBJ1-1 TRBV20-1 TGCAGTGCTAGGCCCCGGTTCCGGGACAGGGGTTTCAACACTGAAGCTTTCTTT CSARPRFRDRGFNTEAFF
. . TRBJ2-5 TRBV2 TGTGCCAGCAGCCAAGATCGGAGCGGTGGGGAGACCCAGTACTTC CASSQDRSGGETQYF
TRBD1 . TRBJ1-4 TRBV7-9 TGTGCCAGCAGCCTCCCGACCGGGACAGCCAATGAAAAACTGTTTTTT CASSLPTGTANEKLFF
. . TRBJ2-7 TRBV20-1 TGCAGTGCCCGGTACCGGGGCGAGCAGTACTTC CSARYRGEQYF
. many TRBJ2-7 TRBV15 TGTGCCACCAGCAGAGACAGGGGAAATCCCTACGAGCAGTACTTC CATSRDRGNPYEQYF
TRBD1 many TRBJ1-5 TRBV10-2 TGCGCCAGCAATACAGGGGGCAGTCAGCCCCAGCATTTT CASNTGGSQPQHF
. many TRBJ1-2 TRBV29-1 TGCAGCGTTGGTGGTGGGGGGGATTTGCTAGACGGCTACACCTTC CSVGGGGDLLDGYTF
TRBD1 . TRBJ1-4 TRBV7-2 TGCGCCAGCAGCTCGGGACAGGCTGCAAATGAAAAACTGTTTTTT CASSSGQAANEKLFF
. few TRBJ2-7 TRBV20-1 TGCAGTGCTAGAGATGGTGCCGGGGCCTACGAGCAGTACTTC CSARDGAGAYEQYF
. few TRBJ1-6 TRBV7-8 TGTGCCAGCAGCTTAGAGAACTTCCAATTCTCCTATAATTCACCCCTCCACTTT CASSLENFQFSYNSPLHF
. . TRBJ1-5 TRBV24-1 TGTGCCCCCGAGACGAGGGATCAGCCCCAGCATTTT CAPETRDQPQHF
. . TRBJ1-4 TRBV20-1 TGCAGTGCTACAAGATCAACTAATGAAAAACTGTTTTTT CSATRSTNEKLFF
. many TRBJ2-7 TRBV29-1 TGCAGCGTTGGGGGGGGCGATGGGAGAGAGCAGTACTTC CSVGGGDGREQYF
. . TRBJ1-6 TRBV7-9 TGTGCCAGCAGGTTTCAGGGACCCCTCCACTTT CASRFQGPLHF
TRBD2 many TRBJ2-7 TRBV5-1 TGCGCCAGCAGCTTGGAGGGCGGGAGGGCCAACGAGCAGTACTTC CASSLEGGRANEQYF
TRBD2 . TRBJ2-5 TRBV25-1 TGTGCCAGCAGTGAATGGGCTAGCGGGAGGGAGACCCAGTACTTC CASSEWASGRETQYF
. many TRBJ2-5 TRBV19 TGTGCCAGTAGCGGAGTACTCCAAGAGACCCAGTACTTC CASSGVLQETQYF
. few TRBJ2-2 TRBV5-8 TGTGCCAGCAGCTTGGAAGCAGTCGGGGAGCTGTTTTTT CASSLEAVGELFF
. . TRBJ2-7 TRBV11-2 TGTGCCAGCAGCTTAGCGTCTAGGTTCGTCTCCTACGAGCAGTACTTC CASSLASRFVSYEQYF
TRBD2 many TRBJ2-7 TRBV7-6 TGTGCCAGCAGCTTAGGGACTAGCTTGAACGAGCAGTACTTC CASSLGTSLNEQYF
. . TRBJ2-6 TRBV7-9 TGTGCCAGCAGCTTAGAGTTCCAGACCTCTGGGGCCAACGTCCTGACTTTC CASSLEFQTSGANVLTF
. . TRBJ1-2 TRBV12-3/TRBV12-4 TGTGCCAGCAGGAGATCTCCGACCGTAGACTATGGCTACACCTTC CASRRSPTVDYGYTF
. many TRBJ1-4 TRBV12-3/TRBV12-4 TGTGCCAGCAGTAAATCGTCCAGGGAGGTGTTTTTT CASSKSSREVFF
TRBD1 many TRBJ2-2 TRBV24-1 TGTGCCACGGCCGGGACAGGGGACACCGGGGAGCTGTTTTTT CATAGTGDTGELFF
TRBD1 many TRBJ2-2 TRBV2 TGTGCCAGCAGTTACCTGGGGACAGGGAACACCGGGGAGCTGTTTTTT CASSYLGTGNTGELFF
TRBD1 few TRBJ1-2 TRBV15 TGTGCCACCAGCAGCCCTAGACAGGGGATCTATGGCTACACCTTC CATSSPRQGIYGYTF
. . TRBJ2-5 TRBV19 TGTGCCAGTAGTGAGGGAGTGGGGGCCCAGTACTTC CASSEGVGAQYF
. . TRBJ1-1 TRBV18 TGTGCCAGCTCACCACGGGAGGGGAGCACTGAAGCTTTCTTT CASSPREGSTEAFF
TRBD1 few TRBJ1-1 TRBV2 TGTGCCAGCACCCAGGGGGTAGCTGAAGCTTTCTTT CASTQGVAEAFF
. many TRBJ1-2 TRBV5-4 TGTGCCAGCAGCTTGATCAGTGTTGGCTACACCTTC CASSLISVGYTF
. few TRBJ2-7 TRBV4-2 TGTGCCAGCAGCCCACGGGGGAAGGTTCGGATTTACGAGCAGTACTTC CASSPRGKVRIYEQYF
TRBD1 . TRBJ2-5 TRBV7-9 TGTGCCAGCAGCTCGCAAGGACAGGAACAAGAGACCCAGTACTTC CASSSQGQEQETQYF
TRBD2 . TRBJ2-5 TRBV7-9 TGTGCCAGCAGCTTAGGCCCGGGACTAGCGGAGCAAGAGACCCAGTACTTC CASSLGPGLAEQETQYF
TRBD1 few TRBJ1-1 TRBV2 TGTGCCAGCATGGGGCCCCAGGGGGGAGGCACTGAAGCTTTCTTT CASMGPQGGGTEAFF
TRBD1 many TRBJ2-7 TRBV29-1 TGCAGCATCGCTTCCGGGACAGGTTCCTACGAGCAGTACTTC CSIASGTGSYEQYF